Listed below are T cell receptor beta chains from one sample, sequenced in a study of cytomegalovirus exposure and HLA in healthy donors. The protocol was immunoSEQ multiplex PCR, while the TCRdb copy is restricted to in-frame clones and leaves out a portion. The sample contains about 360,000 clones, about nine tenths of which appear only once. The sample comprised PBMCs. The source is a woman under 30 in good health and CMV-seronegative. The CDR3 runs from the conserved cysteine through the conserved F or W. A D gene is named only where the DNA matches it firmly. The size field is filled for only some rows; it gives once, few, many or a size class.

V gene	D gene	clone size	J gene	CDR3 protein	CDR3 DNA
TRBV19	TRBD1	-	TRBJ2-7	CASHRQGINNYVYF	TGTGCCAGCCACCGACAGGGAATAAACAATTACGTGTACTTC
TRBV6-5	-	few	TRBJ1-2	CASSLQGIDYGYTF	TGTGCCAGCAGTTTACAGGGAATAGACTATGGCTACACCTTC
TRBV4-2	TRBD1	-	TRBJ1-4	CASSQDRGTNEKLFF	TGTGCCAGCAGCCAGGACAGGGGAACTAATGAAAAACTGTTTTTT
TRBV11-2	TRBD1	-	TRBJ2-5	CASSRQGRETQYF	TGTGCCAGCAGCCGACAGGGTAGGGAGACCCAGTACTTC
TRBV6-1	TRBD1	-	TRBJ1-1	CASIGTGGARTEAFF	TGTGCCAGCATAGGGACAGGGGGCGCGCGCACTGAAGCTTTCTTT
TRBV20-1	-	-	TRBJ2-7	CSAYRDYEQYF	TGCAGTGCTTACAGGGACTACGAGCAGTACTTC
TRBV7-9	-	-	TRBJ2-1	CASSLSTTTDEQFF	TGTGCCAGCAGCTTAAGTACCACAACCGATGAGCAGTTCTTC
TRBV5-6	-	-	TRBJ2-3	CASSLPTDTQYF	TGTGCCAGCAGCTTGCCTACAGATACGCAGTATTTT
TRBV7-9	TRBD2	-	TRBJ2-2	CASTNRQPGTSITGELFF	TGTGCCAGCACCAATCGACAGCCCGGGACTAGCATCACCGGGGAGCTGTTTTTT
TRBV2	TRBD1	-	TRBJ2-7	CASSPRQGEKYEQYF	TGTGCCAGCAGTCCACGACAGGGGGAAAAATACGAGCAGTACTTC
TRBV7-9	TRBD2	-	TRBJ2-1	CASSLAGSGRADNEQFF	TGTGCCAGCAGCTTAGCTGGTAGCGGGAGAGCGGACAATGAGCAGTTCTTC
TRBV6-6	TRBD1	-	TRBJ1-2	CAATSAQGQLYGYTF	TGTGCCGCGACATCAGCCCAGGGACAGCTCTATGGCTACACCTTC
TRBV14	TRBD2	-	TRBJ2-1	CASSPLAGLPYNEQFF	TGTGCCAGCAGCCCACTAGCGGGCCTCCCCTACAATGAGCAGTTCTTC
TRBV27	-	-	TRBJ2-6	CASSFTTLSGANVLTF	TGTGCCAGCAGTTTTACAACCCTCTCTGGGGCCAACGTCCTGACTTTC
TRBV5-1	TRBD2	-	TRBJ2-5	CASRETGLHLETQYF	TGCGCCAGCAGGGAGACGGGACTACACTTGGAGACCCAGTACTTC
TRBV5-1	TRBD1	-	TRBJ1-1	CARAPPDRGLNTEAFF	TGCGCCAGGGCTCCCCCGGACAGGGGACTGAACACTGAAGCTTTCTTT
TRBV30	TRBD1	-	TRBJ2-7	CAASGTGGHYLPGEQYF	TGTGCTGCATCCGGGACAGGGGGCCACTACCTCCCGGGAGAGCAGTACTTC
TRBV29-1	-	-	TRBJ1-1	CSVERPKAGLHRNTEAFF	TGCAGCGTTGAAAGACCCAAAGCGGGACTCCATAGGAACACTGAAGCTTTCTTT
TRBV28	TRBD1	-	TRBJ1-2	CASSSTDRVAYTF	TGTGCCAGCAGTTCTACGGACAGGGTCGCGTACACCTTC
TRBV28	-	once	TRBJ2-3	CASSFSGPRGPDTQYF	TGTGCCAGCAGTTTCTCTGGTCCCAGGGGCCCAGATACGCAGTATTTT
TRBV25-1	-	-	TRBJ1-1	CASSQGLEAEAFF	TGTGCCAGCAGTCAGGGGTTAGAAGCTGAAGCTTTCTTT
TRBV12-5	TRBD2	once	TRBJ2-1	CASGPGLAGGDEQFF	TGTGCTAGTGGCCCGGGACTAGCGGGAGGGGATGAGCAGTTCTTC
TRBV27	-	-	TRBJ1-1	CASSSSFQGTGTEAFF	TGTGCCAGCAGTTCCTCCTTCCAGGGTACGGGCACTGAAGCTTTCTTT
TRBV27	TRBD2	once	TRBJ2-3	CASSTSGAFWGTQYF	TGTGCCAGCAGCACTAGCGGGGCTTTCTGGGGAACGCAGTATTTT
TRBV27	TRBD1	-	TRBJ1-1	CASSNLWTGGDTEAFF	TGTGCCAGCAGTAACCTATGGACAGGGGGTGACACTGAAGCTTTCTTT
TRBV29-1	-	-	TRBJ2-7	CSVEGQGSSYEQYF	TGCAGCGTTGAGGGGCAGGGGTCCTCCTACGAGCAGTACTTC
TRBV28	TRBD1	-	TRBJ1-2	CASSSTGYYGYTF	TGTGCCAGCAGTTCGACAGGGTACTATGGCTACACCTTC
TRBV7-6	-	few	TRBJ1-1	CASSNQGHTEAFF	TGTGCCAGCAGCAATCAGGGGCACACTGAAGCTTTCTTT
TRBV1	-	-	TRBJ1-3	CTSSQGPGLLSIHRNTIYF	TGCACCAGCAGCCAAGGGCCAGGCCTTCTCTCTATCCATAGAAACACCATATATTTT
TRBV2	TRBD1	-	TRBJ2-7	CASLGTGTGGVRGPYEQYF	TGTGCCAGCCTGGGGACCGGGACAGGGGGTGTCCGAGGTCCCTACGAGCAGTACTTC